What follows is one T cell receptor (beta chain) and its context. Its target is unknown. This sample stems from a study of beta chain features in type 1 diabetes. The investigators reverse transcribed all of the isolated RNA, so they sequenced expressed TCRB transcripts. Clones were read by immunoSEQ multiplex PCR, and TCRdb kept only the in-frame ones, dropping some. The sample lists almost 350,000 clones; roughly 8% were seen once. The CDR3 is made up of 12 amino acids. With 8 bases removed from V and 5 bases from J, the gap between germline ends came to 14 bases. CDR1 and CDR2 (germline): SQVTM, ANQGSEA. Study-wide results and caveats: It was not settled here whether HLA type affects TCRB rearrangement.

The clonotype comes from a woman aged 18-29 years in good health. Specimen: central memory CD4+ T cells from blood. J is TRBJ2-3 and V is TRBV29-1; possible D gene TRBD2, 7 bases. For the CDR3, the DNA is TGCAGCTCCCGGGGGGCGGGAGATACGCAGTATTTT. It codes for CSSRGAGDTQYF.